This T cell receptor (beta chain) is from a study of CD8 T cells in ankylosing spondylitis. Overall study findings and caveats: CD8+ disease-linked clones were present at relatively low frequencies in blood. A motif in TCR beta, a set of roughly 8 highly homologous variants, appeared characteristic of ankylosing spondylitis blood.

The CDR3 covers 14 residues. Trimming took 6 bases from V and 1 from J; bases not matched to a gene: 8. Germline V gene sequence: CDR1 SQVTM, CDR2 ANQGSEA. This clonotype was seen many times. Its target is not known. The authors made TCR beta libraries by quantitative 5'-RACE with molecular barcodes. TCRdb used MiXCR to reprocess the 5' RACE reads, holding one entry per CDR3 protein. The table records around 160,000 distinct CDR3 sequences, 9.5% to 13% of them present only once. The specimen sequenced was blood, either unsorted or a sorted T cell fraction (not recorded which). The chain uses TRBV29-1 and TRBJ2-5; TRBD1 agrees at 7 bases. The clonotype was recovered from a male donor with ankylosing spondylitis or in good health (not recorded which). The CDR3 here is CSVISTGAQETQYF. As DNA, the CDR3 is TGCAGCGTCATATCCACAGGGGCCCAAGAGACCCAGTACTTC. Full variable domain (missing parts from reference TRBV29-1 and TRBJ2-5): SAVISQKPSRDICQRGTSLTIQCQVDSQVTMMFWYRQQPGQSLTLIATANQGSEATYESGFVIDKFPISRPNLTFSTLTVSNMSPEDSSIYLCSVISTGAQETQYFGPGTRLLVL.